This T cell receptor (beta chain) was found in a study of Graves' ophthalmopathy and Graves' hyperthyroidism. Overall study: Peripheral blood was gathered at first diagnosis, ahead of any treatment whatsoever.

Additional autoimmune diseases, uncontrolled infections, pregnancy or lactation disqualified patients. Physicians reached a diagnosis by relying on clinical symptoms, serum thyroxine, TRAb, thyroid ultrasound and orbital computed tomography. Trimming removed 1 base at V and 3 bases at J, with 6 bases between. CDR1 SGHDN and CDR2 FVKESK come from the germline V gene. The CDR3 spans 13 residues. This clonotype was found a few times. The study amplified TCR beta CDR3 regions using RNA transcripts. Second-round multiplex PCR followed a first-round RT-PCR using HTBI primers. Using its own MiXCR run on the multiplex PCR reads, TCRdb lists one record per CDR3 protein. Among about 740,000 distinct CDR3 sequences listed, roughly 41% were seen once.

The material sequenced was peripheral blood. This TCR was recovered from an adult man with Graves' ophthalmopathy. The V call is TRBV14, the J call TRBJ1-1; D not resolved. The CDR3 nucleotides read TGTGCCAGCAGCCAAGTTTCAGACACTGAAGCTTTCTTT. Protein product: CASSQVSDTEAFF. Variable domain in full (rest from reference TRBV14 and TRBJ1-1): EAGVTQFPSHSVIEKGQTVTLRCDPISGHDNLYWYRRVMGKEIKFLLHFVKESKQDESGMPNNRFLAERTGGTYSTLKVQPAELEDSGVYFCASSQVSDTEAFFGQGTRLTVV.